The clone carrying this TCR beta chain appeared a few times. Its specificity is not known. This sample was taken from a study of cytomegalovirus exposure and HLA in healthy donors. Study-wide background: Early release data held 85 million or so unique TCRs from HLA-typed donors.

13 Jbeta primers and 60 Vbeta primers were used for the PCR. As handled by the study authors: It was a later analysis that counted around 85 million unique TCR beta chains, of which roughly 10 million were shared. Profiled with immunoSEQ multiplex PCR; TCRdb holds only in-frame clones, not every one. V, J and clone size derive from that table, while D and trimming were established from the DNA sequence. In the table there are some 180,000 clones, 75% to 85% of which are singletons. This CDR3 has 16 residues. Trimming removed 2 bases from V and 7 bases from J; junction bases left unmatched: 11. Germline lookup yields CDR1 MNHNS and CDR2 SASEGT. Study-wide findings and caveats: Links to common viral pathogens appeared, in a later analysis, for several of the most significant clusters. Most TCR sequences were seen very rarely across donors, but some public TCRs occurred in many.

The sequenced sample consisted of PBMCs. The receptor was derived from a woman aged 60-70 years in good health and CMV-seropositive. The chain combines TRBV6-1 with TRBJ2-7; 10 nucleotides agree with TRBD2. CDR3 loop: CASSERRVSGRVEQYF. In nucleotides, the CDR3 is TGTGCCAGCAGTGAACGCAGGGTGAGCGGGAGGGTAGAGCAGTACTTC.